This T cell receptor (beta chain) was recovered during a study of blood T cell repertoires in COVID-19. The overall study: Acute and convalescent COVID-19 specimens originated in the United States, Italy and Spain. From T cells, B-cell-depleted T cells, or PBMCs came the material, which was cDNA or gDNA.

Per germline, CDR1 MNHEY and CDR2 SVGAGI. With V trimmed by 6 bases and J by 6 bases, 8 bases remained unmatched. This CDR3 contains 14 residues. Per the study methods: Amplification with reference gene primers provided the estimates of nucleated cell counts. Libraries were prepared by immunoSEQ multiplex PCR; TCRdb keeps only in-frame clonotypes and omits some of them. From that table come the V and J calls and clone size; the DNA was used to work out D and trimming. The data hold 150,000 or so clones, with approximately 78% observed a single time. This TCR was sampled from a human donor with acute or convalescent COVID-19. The donor label of this sample is uncertain. Sequenced input: peripheral blood. The V gene is TRBV6-5, the J gene TRBJ1-5, with 7 positions matching TRBD1. CDR3 protein: CASRDQGDAQPQHF. The CDR3 DNA follows: TGTGCCAGCAGGGATCAGGGGGACGCTCAGCCCCAGCATTTT.